This TCR beta chain appears in the sequencing data of a study of vaccination and CD4 T cells after COVID-19. Study background: SARS-CoV-2, HCoV-NL63, HCoV-OC43 and HCoV-229E supplied the overlapping spike peptides used to stimulate cells.

The Oncomine TCR Beta short-read assay was applied to DNA of cultured CD4+ T cells. MiXCR, applied by TCRdb to the PCR reads, yields one record per CDR3 protein. The repertoire has 6,000 to 7,500 distinct CDR3 sequences, around half of them found once; the top ten carry about 55%. Concerning this clonotype: Its antigen is undetermined.

Treatment: 10-day PBMC culture with coronavirus spike peptide pools or control peptides (ViraFEST assay). Unexposed donor CD4+ T cells predated the COVID-19 pandemic, collected 2011-2018. From the roughly ten-day cultures, CD4+ T cells were isolated by negative selection. Trimming took off 5 bases at V and 4 bases at J, with 11 bases between the two ends. CDR3 length: 13 amino acids. Germline CDR1 and CDR2: SGHTA and FQGNSA. The receptor was derived from a human donor in good health. This chain connects TRBV7-2 to TRBJ2-5; the D gene is possibly TRBD2 (5 bases). Sequencing was performed on CD4+ T cells from blood, cultured in vitro. CDR3 amino acids: CASSPGLRETQYF. The CDR3 region has the DNA TGTGCCAGCAGCCCTGGACTGAGAGAGACCCAGTACTTC. The variable domain in full, with the rest retrieved from reference TRBV7-2 and TRBJ2-5, is GAGVSQSPSNKVTEKGKDVELRCDPISGHTALYWYRQSLGQGLEFLIYFQGNSAPDKSGLPSDRFSAERTGGSVSTLTIQRTQQEDSAVYLCASSPGLRETQYFGPGTRLLVL.